The rows below give T cell receptor beta chains drawn from one sample of a study of blood T cell repertoires in COVID-19. The table came from immunoSEQ multiplex PCR; TCRdb's copy has only in-frame clones and leaves some out. The sample contains more than 80,000 clones, under 90% of which appear only once. The sample consisted of peripheral blood. These receptors originate from a human donor with active COVID-19. The donor label of this sample is uncertain. The CDR3 runs from the conserved cysteine through the conserved F or W. The D gene is left open where the match is weak. Clone size is stated in some rows and not others, as once, few, many or a class when expanded.

11 TRBJ1-2 TRBD1 TRBV27 - CASRTGDGYTF TGTGCCAGCAGGACAGGGGATGGCTACACCTTC
15 TRBJ2-5 TRBD1 TRBV7-9 - CASSPTGAIQETQYF TGTGCCAGCAGCCCGACAGGGGCTATCCAAGAGACCCAGTACTTC
13 TRBJ1-2 - TRBV2 - CASSEDQVAGYTF TGTGCCAGCAGTGAAGATCAAGTGGCTGGCTACACCTTC
13 TRBJ2-7 - TRBV5-6 - CASSLMASYEQYF TGTGCCAGCAGCTTGATGGCCTCCTACGAGCAGTACTTC
14 TRBJ1-4 - TRBV7-9 - CASSSRGPNEKLFF TGTGCCAGCAGCTCCAGGGGTCCCAATGAAAAACTGTTTTTT
17 TRBJ1-5 - TRBV28 few CASKNAPDYIRNQPQHF TGTGCCAGCAAAAATGCGCCAGACTATATACGAAATCAGCCCCAGCATTTT
15 TRBJ2-5 - TRBV5-1 - CASSLVPRGQETQYF TGCGCCAGCAGCTTGGTTCCAAGAGGCCAAGAGACCCAGTACTTC
14 TRBJ2-4 - TRBV7-8 once CASSSRGTEGIQYF TGTGCCAGCAGCAGTAGGGGGACCGAAGGCATTCAGTACTTC
15 TRBJ1-3 TRBD1 TRBV19 - CASSSGTGNGNTIYF TGTGCCAGTAGTAGTGGGACAGGGAATGGAAACACCATATATTTT
14 TRBJ2-7 TRBD1 TRBV5-6 - CASTHTGTAYEQYF TGTGCCAGCACCCATACCGGGACAGCCTACGAGCAGTACTTC
14 TRBJ1-1 - TRBV5-4 - CASSLGGVNTEAFF TGTGCCAGCAGCTTGGGGGGAGTGAACACTGAAGCTTTCTTT
16 TRBJ2-2 - TRBV25-1 - CASSSMVGLNTGELFF TGTGCCAGCAGCTCCATGGTGGGACTGAACACCGGGGAGCTGTTTTTT
20 TRBJ1-1 - TRBV18 - CASSTNPTGPGINMNTEAFF TGTGCCAGCTCAACAAACCCTACTGGGCCGGGGATCAACATGAACACTGAAGCTTTCTTT
15 TRBJ2-1 TRBD1 TRBV5-1 - CASSLAGGAYNEQFF TGCGCCAGCAGCTTGGCAGGGGGCGCGTACAATGAGCAGTTCTTC
15 TRBJ2-5 - TRBV7-2 - CASSQWQGRRETQYF TGTGCCAGCAGCCAGTGGCAGGGGAGACGGGAGACCCAGTACTTC
11 TRBJ2-1 - TRBV7-9 - CASSLGQGQFF TGTGCCAGCAGCTTAGGCCAGGGACAGTTCTTC
16 TRBJ2-3 - TRBV7-2 - CASSGDRLRRADTQYF TGTGCCAGCAGCGGCGACCGACTCCGGCGGGCAGATACGCAGTATTTT